This TCR beta chain emerged from a study of T cells in Graves' hyperthyroidism and ophthalmopathy. General study results and limits: The model's output predicted ophthalmopathy at a median of 6.5 months prior to onset.

As for this clonotype: Its antigen is currently unknown.

RNA transcripts were the template for amplifying TCR beta CDR3 regions. An initial round of RT-PCR targeting the TCR CDR3 relied on the HTBI primer set. From the multiplex PCR reads, TCRdb called clonotypes with MiXCR, one entry per CDR3 protein. The table lists hundreds of thousands of distinct CDR3 sequences, 14% of them singletons. The sequence was collected from a young woman with Graves' hyperthyroidism. The sequenced sample consisted of blood.

The CDR3 reads CASSLVQLSSYNEQFF. The CDR3 DNA reads as TGTGCCAGCAGCTTAGTCCAGCTGAGCTCCTACAATGAGCAGTTCTTC. The chain recombines TRBV7-2 with TRBJ2-1; no clear D gene. This CDR3 spans 16 amino acids. Germline CDR1 SGHTA, CDR2 FQGNSA. Trimming removed 1 base at V and 0 bases at J, with 10 bases between.